The 4 T cell receptor beta chains below come from one sample, sequenced in a study of shared clonotypes between healthy human individuals. Sequencing was performed with immunoSEQ multiplex PCR; in TCRdb, only in-frame clones are kept and a portion is missing. The repertoire holds about half a million clones, more than 70% seen once, with 9.5% to 15% in the top ten. The sample taken for sequencing was PBMCs. Every receptor here comes from a woman aged 40 to 50 in good health. Some clones in this sample may be carry-over from other donors' samples.

Remarks on this clone: A far bigger clonotype differs at one base, so this is likely a read error. The V and J genes are TRBV29-1 and TRBJ1-2, with 8 bases matching TRBD1. The CDR3 loop spans 13 amino acids. CDR1 is SQVTM, CDR2 ANQGSEA, per germline. CDR3 coding DNA: TGCGGCGTTGGGACAGGAGATAACTATGGCTACACCTTC. Its protein is CGVGTGDNYGYTF.

Many counts were recorded for this clone. This chain joins TRBV30 and TRBJ1-4, with a tentative D call TRBD1 (6 bases). The V end was cut by 0 bases, the J end by 12 bases, with 11 bases between. Germline V gives CDR1 GTSNPN, CDR2 SVGIG (reference sequence). The CDR3 runs 12 residues. The chain's CDR3 is CAWSVVPGELFF. CDR3 DNA sequence: TGTGCCTGGAGTGTCGTACCAGGGGAACTGTTTTTT.

V usage is TRBV9 and J usage is TRBJ2-1; D is possibly TRBD1 or TRBD2 (5 bases each). CDR3 length equals 15 residues. Trimming took off 0 bases at V and 4 bases at J, with 11 bases between the two ends. Per the germline V gene, CDR1 is SGDLS and CDR2 is YYNGEE. CDR3 in amino acids: CASSVARGGYNEQFF. The CDR3 DNA reads TGTGCCAGCAGCGTAGCCCGGGGCGGATACAATGAGCAGTTCTTC.

The CDR3 protein is CASSETGNDYEQYF. The CDR3 DNA is TGTGCCAGCAGCGAGACAGGGAATGATTACGAGCAGTACTTC. This chain connects TRBV7-8 to TRBJ2-7; the match to TRBD1 covers 7 bases. The J segment lost 4 bases and the V segment lost 5 bases, leaving 8 bases of the junction unmatched. From germline, CDR1 is SGHVS and CDR2 FQNEAQ. The CDR3 spans 14 residues.